The 21 T cell receptor beta chains below come from one sample, sequenced in a study of blood T cell repertoires in COVID-19 (dated by TCRdb to the early 2020s). The protocol used for the library was the immunoSEQ multiplex PCR assay. What TCRdb holds here is the immuneACCESS table cut down to in-frame rearrangements. Part of the clones is not present; checked against another copy, under half of the missing clones reflect an unresolved V gene, and the others are unexplained. The sample table shows some 240,000 clones, and about 80% are seen once. Of the sample, approximately 4.3% falls within the top ten clones. The sequencing input was PBMCs or T cells enriched from blood (not recorded which). These receptors all stem from a man aged 30 to 45 with acute COVID-19.

The chain has TRBV28 and TRBJ1-2; D is unclear. The CDR3 has 15 amino acids. The V gene lost 3 bases and the J gene lost 9 bases, with 20 bases spanning the gap. Germline CDR1 and CDR2: MDHEN and SYDVKM. CDR3 region: CASSLRDPGLRSYTF. The CDR3 DNA reads as TGTGCCAGCAGTTTGCGCGACCCAGGCCTGAGAAGCTACACCTTC.

The V gene is TRBV9, the J gene TRBJ2-2; possible D gene TRBD1, 6 bases. V dropped 0 bases and J dropped 7 bases, with 22 bases sitting between them. Germline CDR1 and CDR2: SGDLS and YYNGEE. The CDR3 has 18 residues. CDR3 in DNA: TGTGCCAGCAGCGTAGTCCCCTTACAACAGGGCATGGGCGGGGAGCTGTTTTTT. Translating gives CASSVVPLQQGMGGELFF.

This rearrangement joins TRBV7-9 to TRBJ2-3, with 8 positions matching TRBD2. Per the germline V gene, CDR1 is SEHNR and CDR2 is FQNEAQ (reference sequence). The CDR3 consists of 18 residues. V dropped 4 bases and J dropped 4; count of bases not matched to a gene: 16. CDR3 sequence: CASSSPSGSGLDADTQYF. The CDR3 nucleotides read TGTGCCAGCAGCTCACCCAGCGGGAGTGGGCTTGATGCAGATACGCAGTATTTT.

The chain employs TRBV5-8 and TRBJ2-6; no definite D call. Trimming pared 0 bases from V and 3 bases from J, leaving 13 bases between. Germline V gene sequence: CDR1 SGHTS, CDR2 YDEGEE. The CDR3 totals 17 residues. The CDR3 spells CASSLGTGFDGANVLTF. Written as DNA, the CDR3 is TGTGCCAGCAGCTTGGGTACCGGGTTCGATGGGGCCAACGTCCTGACTTTC.

The chain uses TRBV19 and TRBJ2-1, with 14 positions matching TRBD2. The germline V gene encodes CDR1 LNHDA and CDR2 SQIVND (reference sequence). CDR3 length: 16 residues. After removal of 3 bases from V and 10 bases from J, the junction contained 8 bases not matched to a gene. As DNA, the CDR3 is TGTGCCAGTAGTATTCCCGGGACTAGCGGGGGCCGCGAGCAGTTCTTC. It specifies CASSIPGTSGGREQFF. Full variable domain (remainder filled in from reference TRBV19 and TRBJ2-1): DGGITQSPKYLFRKEGQNVTLSCEQNLNHDAMYWYRQDPGQGLRLIYYSQIVNDFQKGDIAEGYSVSREKKESFPLTVTSAQKNPTAFYLCASSIPGTSGGREQFFGPGTRLTVL.

The rearrangement joins TRBV24-1 to TRBJ2-1; 8 nucleotides line up with TRBD1. The CDR3 is made up of 16 amino acids. Germline CDR1 reads KGHDR; CDR2 reads SFDVKD. With 3 bases clipped from V and 7 bases from J, the junction kept 10 bases outside the gene matches. As DNA, the CDR3 is TGTGCCACCAGTGATACCGGGACAGGCGAGGTGAATGAGCAGTTCTTC. This translates into CATSDTGTGEVNEQFF.

The genes are TRBV10-3 and TRBJ2-2, with no clear D. The CDR3 has 15 residues. The V end was cut by 0 bases, the J end by 2 bases, with 7 bases between. Germline assignment: CDR1 ENHRY and CDR2 SYGVKD. The DNA of the CDR3 is TGTGCCATCAGTGAGTCGAACACCAACACCGGGGAGCTGTTTTTT. This codes for CAISESNTNTGELFF.

The J gene is TRBJ2-2, the V gene TRBV13; D possibly corresponds to TRBD2 (5 bases). V was shortened by 2 bases and J by 1 base, with 8 bases between the two germline ends. Germline CDR1 PRHDT, CDR2 FYEKMQ (reference sequence). The CDR3 has 15 amino acids. CDR3 residues: CASSLTGLNTGELFF. The CDR3 DNA follows: TGTGCCAGCAGCTTAACGGGGTTGAACACCGGGGAGCTGTTTTTT.

This chain links TRBV21-1 with TRBJ2-3; the DNA was not used to check the table's D call, TRBD2. TRBV21-1 is marked as a pseudogene. The CDR3 spans 17 residues. The CDR3 spells CASSKEGGNTVTDTQYF. The CDR3 coding sequence is TGTGCCAGCAGCAAAGAGGGGGGGAACACCGTCACAGATACGCAGTATTTT.

The V call is TRBV5-1, the J call TRBJ1-3, with 9 bases aligning to TRBD1. There are 15 residues in the CDR3. Germline V CDR1 and CDR2: SGHRS, YFSETQ. With 4 bases clipped from V and 0 bases from J, the junction kept 2 bases outside the gene matches. Here the CDR3 DNA reads TGCGCCAGCAGCGTGGGACAGGGCTCTGGAAACACCATATATTTT. Translated: CASSVGQGSGNTIYF.

The count of this clone is one. The V call is TRBV28, the J call TRBJ1-2; D call uncertain. The CDR3 spans 13 residues. Germline V CDR1 and CDR2: MDHEN, SYDVKM. The V and J ends lost 9 bases and 3 bases respectively, with 14 bases between them. As DNA, the CDR3 is TGTGCCAGTACCAAACTGATCGACTATGGCTACACCTTC. It specifies CASTKLIDYGYTF.

The chain employs TRBV6-5 and TRBJ2-7, with TRBD1 matching 8 bases. This CDR3 is 14 amino acids long. The germline V gene has CDR1 MNHEY and CDR2 SVGAGI. Trimming removed 6 bases from V and 0 bases from J; junction bases left unmatched: 4. Here the CDR3 reads CASSLGQGSYEQYV. CDR3 sequence (DNA): TGTGCCAGCAGCCTCGGACAGGGCTCCTACGAGCAGTACGTC.

The rearrangement uses TRBV2 and TRBJ2-2; unclear D gene. The V end was cut by 3 bases, the J end by 3 bases, with 11 bases between. Per germline, CDR1 SNHLY and CDR2 FYNNEI. The CDR3 totals 15 residues. The CDR3: CASSDGVAYTGELFF. CDR3 nucleotides: TGTGCCAGCAGTGACGGAGTAGCATACACCGGGGAGCTGTTTTTT. The full variable domain, completed using reference TRBV2 and TRBJ2-2, is EPEVTQTPSHQVTQMGQEVILRCVPISNHLYFYWYRQILGQKVEFLVSFYNNEISEKSEIFDDQFSVERPDGSNFTLKIRSTKLEDSAMYFCASSDGVAYTGELFFGEGSRLTVL.

The chain has TRBV29-1 and TRBJ1-1, with a possible D match to TRBD1 (5 bases). Germline V gives CDR1 SQVTM, CDR2 ANQGSEA. The CDR3 length is 12 residues. V was pared by 5 bases and J by 1 base, with 8 bases between. The CDR3 loop is CSVNRRNTEAFF. The CDR3 bases are TGCAGCGTTAACAGGAGGAACACTGAAGCTTTCTTT.

The chain combines TRBV2 with TRBJ1-2, with D possibly being TRBD1 (5 bases). From germline, CDR1 is SNHLY and CDR2 FYNNEI. V lost 8 bases, J lost 2 bases, and 21 bases lay in between. CDR3 size: 16 residues. CDR3 DNA sequence: TGTGCCAGCGGCCCACGGGGGTCGGGTGGGAACTATGGCTACACCTTC. As protein: CASGPRGSGGNYGYTF.

On this clone: The junction differs from germline at one of its ends, possibly a read error. The V call is TRBV5-1, the J call TRBJ2-1, with D uncertain. The length of the CDR3 is 11 residues. Germline CDR1 and CDR2: SGHRS and YFSETQ. The CDR3 reads CASSMHNEQFF. For the CDR3, the DNA is TGTGCCAGTTCTATGCACAATGAGCAGTTCTTC.

The V and J genes are TRBV9 and TRBJ1-2, with D possibly matching TRBD1 (6 bases). The length of the CDR3 is 15 residues. The V gene lost 0 bases and the J gene lost 3 bases, with 12 bases spanning the gap. Germline values: CDR1 SGDLS, CDR2 YYNGEE. In DNA form, the CDR3 reads TGTGCCAGCAGCGTAGGAACTGGGGGCGACTATGGCTACACCTTC. This encodes CASSVGTGGDYGYTF. The full variable domain, its missing parts supplied by reference TRBV9 and TRBJ1-2, is DSGVTQTPKHLITATGQRVTLRCSPRSGDLSVYWYQQSLDQGLQFLIQYYNGEERAKGNILERFSAQQFPDLHSELNLSSLELGDSALYFCASSVGTGGDYGYTFGSGTRLTVV.

The J gene is TRBJ2-2, the V gene TRBV3-1 (or the pseudogene TRBV3-2); D gene ambiguous. The CDR3 runs 15 residues. The germline V gene has CDR1 LGHDT and CDR2 YNNKEL (reference sequence). V shed 1 base and J shed 4 bases, with 10 bases lying between them. CDR3 amino acids: CASSQGAETTGELFF. As DNA, the CDR3 is TGTGCCAGCAGCCAAGGCGCCGAAACCACCGGGGAGCTGTTTTTT.

The CDR3 reads CASSLGRRVSYNSPLHF. The CDR3 DNA is TGTGCCAGCAGCTTAGGTCGCAGGGTCTCCTATAATTCACCCCTCCACTTT. The rearrangement uses TRBV7-6 and TRBJ1-6; perhaps TRBD1 as D (5 bases). V lost 1 base to trimming and J lost 0 bases, with 10 bases between them. The CDR3 loop spans 17 amino acids. The germline CDR1 and CDR2 sequences are SGHVS and FNYEAQ.

This rearrangement joins TRBV7-8 to TRBJ1-5, with 9 positions matching TRBD1. The length of the CDR3 is 16 residues. After removal of 1 base from V and 2 bases from J, the junction contained 3 bases not matched to a gene. The germline gives CDR1 SGHVS, CDR2 FQNEAQ. The CDR3 sequence is CASSLEGQGGNQPQHF. CDR3 coding DNA: TGTGCCAGCAGCTTAGAGGGACAGGGCGGCAATCAGCCCCAGCATTTT.

The chain has TRBV5-4 and TRBJ1-1; 9 bases align to TRBD1. Trimming at V came to 2 bases and at J to 5 bases, leaving 4 bases not matched to a gene. Germline CDR1 reads SGHNT; CDR2 reads YYREEE (reference sequence). CDR3 length equals 14 residues. The CDR3: CASSFRGQGTEAFF. CDR3 in DNA: TGTGCCAGCAGCTTTCGGGGACAGGGAACTGAAGCTTTCTTT. The full variable domain, rest sourced from reference TRBV5-4 and TRBJ1-1, is ETGVTQSPTHLIKTRGQQVTLRCSSQSGHNTVSWYQQALGQGPQFIFQYYREEENGRGNFPPRFSGLQFPNYSSELNVNALELDDSALYLCASSFRGQGTEAFFGQGTRLTVV.